This T cell receptor (beta chain) was captured by sequencing in a study of regulatory T cells in long-lasting Graves disease. In its sample, this clonotype was seen a few times. V lost 0 bases, J lost 3 bases, and 15 bases lay in between. CDR3 length equals 16 residues. Germline V gene sequence: CDR1 LGHNA, CDR2 YNFKEQ. Library construction for TCR beta used iRepertoire HTBI primers and Arm-PCR of CDR3 regions. TCRdb re-called the multiplex PCR reads with MiXCR, one entry per CDR3 protein. The sample lists around 250,000 distinct CDR3 sequences, about 17% occurring once. Time point defined: newly diagnosed GD, antithyroid drugs for less than 3 months. Extracted RNA from PBMCs served as the source of the TCR library. The same specimen was also included in a second study, on T cells in Graves' hyperthyroidism and ophthalmopathy. Turning to that study: Initially, a first-round RT-PCR of the TCR CDR3 employed the HTBI primer set.

The chain has TRBV4-2 and TRBJ2-7; a weak D match, TRBD1 (5 bases). The sequence was obtained from a woman aged 30 to 39 with Graves disease. The source was peripheral blood mononuclear cells (PBMCs), collected at new diagnosis, from a patient treated with antithyroid drugs. The CDR3 region is CASSQDQGLPNYEQYF. CDR3 bases: TGTGCCAGCAGCCAAGATCAGGGCCTACCCAACTACGAGCAGTACTTC.